A selection of T cell receptor beta chains follows, all from one sample in a study of T-cell reconstitution after alpha-beta-depleted transplantation in children. TCRdb re-analysed the PCR reads in MiXCR, keeping a single row per CDR3 protein. The sample contains just under 550,000 distinct CDR3 sequences, roughly 18% of which appear only once. The sequences come from PBMCs from the stem cell graft donor, collected from the stem cell graft. These receptors all stem from a human donor who donated a stem cell graft to a child with acute lymphoblastic leukemia. CDR3s include the opening cysteine and the closing phenylalanine or tryptophan. D genes are given only for firm matches. A clone size is listed for some rows: how often the clone was seen (once, few, many), or a class if it is expanded.

few,.,TRBV20-1,TRBJ2-3,TGCAGTGCTAGAGTTCTCGGCCGGACGCAGGCGGATACGCAGTATTTT,CSARVLGRTQADTQYF
.,TRBD2,TRBV20-1,TRBJ2-1,TGCAGTGCTAGAGGGCGGGAGGGCCCCTTTGATGAGCAGTTCTTC,CSARGREGPFDEQFF
.,TRBD1,TRBV6-1,TRBJ1-5,TGTGCCAGCAGGGAACAGGGGAAACTGCCCCAGCATTTT,CASREQGKLPQHF
few,TRBD1,TRBV7-9,TRBJ2-7,TGTGCCAGCAGCCCGACCCGGGACAGGGGAGGCGAGCAGTACTTC,CASSPTRDRGGEQYF
few,.,TRBV5-6,TRBJ1-3,TGTGCCAGCAGCCGGACCTATCCGGGAAACACCATATATTTT,CASSRTYPGNTIYF
once,TRBD1,TRBV19,TRBJ1-5,TGTGCCAGTAGTAAAGGACAGGGACTTAGCAATCAGCCCCAGCATTTT,CASSKGQGLSNQPQHF
.,.,TRBV12-3/TRBV12-4,TRBJ2-3,TGTGCCAGCAGTTTTACAGGGAACACAGATACGCAGTATTTT,CASSFTGNTDTQYF
.,.,TRBV2,TRBJ2-7,TGTGCCAGCAGTGAAGCGCTTCCGGGAGAGCAGTACTTC,CASSEALPGEQYF
.,TRBD1,TRBV29-1,TRBJ1-2,TGCAGCGTTGAAGATAGGGACAGCTATGGCTACACCTTC,CSVEDRDSYGYTF
.,.,TRBV27,TRBJ1-6,TGTGCCAGCAGTGACTACTCGGGGCCGAATTCACCCCTCCACTTT,CASSDYSGPNSPLHF
.,TRBD2,TRBV27,TRBJ2-2,TGTGCCAGCACCCCCCGCGGGGGGACCGGGGAGCTGTTTTTT,CASTPRGGTGELFF
few,TRBD2,TRBV19,TRBJ2-1,TGTGCCAGTAGTCCTAGCGGGAGTAACAATGAGCAGTTCTTC,CASSPSGSNNEQFF
.,.,TRBV4-1,TRBJ1-2,TGCGCCAGCAGGCATCCTAACTATGGCTACACCTTC,CASRHPNYGYTF
.,TRBD1,TRBV5-1,TRBJ1-2,TGCGCCAGCAGCGGCTCGGGACAGAGTTATGGCTACACCTTC,CASSGSGQSYGYTF
.,.,TRBV7-6,TRBJ2-2,TGTGCCAGCAGCCCCTGGGAGACGGGGAGTTCATTAGGCACCGGGGAGCTGTTTTTT,CASSPWETGSSLGTGELFF
few,.,TRBV4-1,TRBJ2-5,TGCGCCAGCAGCCAGATAGGGAATTGGCAAGAGACCCAGTACTTC,CASSQIGNWQETQYF
few,TRBD2,TRBV10-3,TRBJ2-7,TGTGCCATCAGTGAACCACTGGGACTAGCGGGCTACGAGCAGTACTTC,CAISEPLGLAGYEQYF
few,.,TRBV4-1,TRBJ2-7,TGCGCCAGCAGCCAAGTAGAGTCAGGATCCAAATACTACGAGCAGTACTTC,CASSQVESGSKYYEQYF
few,.,TRBV11-2,TRBJ2-2,TGTGCCAGCAGCTTAGACGGAGGGTCCACCGGGGAGCTGTTTTTT,CASSLDGGSTGELFF
few,.,TRBV6-1,TRBJ2-7,TGTGCCAGCAGTGAAGCCGGGCACGGGCCCGTCGAGCAGTACTTC,CASSEAGHGPVEQYF
.,.,TRBV20-1,TRBJ1-1,TGCAGTGGATCAGGGAACACTGAAGCTTTCTTT,CSGSGNTEAFF
many,.,TRBV6-5,TRBJ1-1,TGTGCCAGCAGTTACTCCCAAGCGAACACTGAAGCTTTCTTT,CASSYSQANTEAFF
few,.,TRBV29-1,TRBJ1-1,TGCAGCGTTGAAATGAACACTGAAGCTTTCTTT,CSVEMNTEAFF
.,.,TRBV7-8,TRBJ1-3,TGTGCCAGCAGCTCGCGTGGTGGAAACACCATATATTTT,CASSSRGGNTIYF
.,.,TRBV18,TRBJ1-1,TGTGCCAGCTCACCACCGACCGGGGAGGTGAACACTGAAGCTTTCTTT,CASSPPTGEVNTEAFF
few,TRBD1,TRBV6-5,TRBJ1-2,TGTGCCAGCAGTTCGACAGGGAGAGGCTACACCTTC,CASSSTGRGYTF
.,.,TRBV5-1,TRBJ1-3,TGCGCCAGCAGCTTGGAGGTCCCTGGAAACACCATATATTTT,CASSLEVPGNTIYF
.,.,TRBV29-1,TRBJ1-2,TGCAGCGTCAGGGATGTGTATGGCTACACCTTC,CSVRDVYGYTF
.,.,TRBV6-5,TRBJ2-3,TGTGCCAGCAGTCCGACCAGCCGTGATACGCAGTATTTT,CASSPTSRDTQYF
.,.,TRBV10-3,TRBJ2-1,TGTGCCATCAGTGTACCACCCAATGAGCAGTTCTTC,CAISVPPNEQFF
few,TRBD2,TRBV7-9,TRBJ2-7,TGTGCCAGCAGCTTAGGGGGAGGGGTTCCCGAGCAGTACTTC,CASSLGGGVPEQYF
.,.,TRBV7-3,TRBJ2-2,TGTGCCAGCAGCCTAGGACTCCTCACCGGGGAGCTGTTTTTT,CASSLGLLTGELFF
.,.,TRBV7-9,TRBJ2-7,TGTGCCAGCAGCGGCACGGAGTCCGAGCAGTACTTC,CASSGTESEQYF
few,.,TRBV4-2,TRBJ1-2,TGTGCCAGCAGCCTGGGGCGGGAGGAAGGCTACACCTTC,CASSLGREEGYTF
few,.,TRBV4-1,TRBJ2-5,TGCGCCAGCAGCCAAGAGCGGTACCAAGAGACCCAGTACTTC,CASSQERYQETQYF
.,.,TRBV21-1,TRBJ2-5,TGTGCCAGCAGAATCGAGATCGGGACTAGCGGGAGAAAGACCCAGTACTTC,CASRIEIGTSGRKTQYF
few,.,TRBV4-1,TRBJ1-3,TGCGCCAGCAGCCCGGGCGGGGCCCTCTTTAGCTCTGGAAACACCATATATTTT,CASSPGGALFSSGNTIYF
few,.,TRBV9,TRBJ2-2,TGTGCCAGCAGCGTTACTAGCCGAAACACCGGGGAGCTGTTTTTT,CASSVTSRNTGELFF
.,TRBD2,TRBV5-1,TRBJ2-1,TGCGCCAGCAGCCGGGAGGGGGACCCTTTCGGCGGGAATGAGCAGTTCTTC,CASSREGDPFGGNEQFF
few,TRBD1,TRBV6-5,TRBJ1-1,TGTGCCAGCAGTTATTCCGGGACAGGGGCCCTGGGGACTGAAGCTTTCTTT,CASSYSGTGALGTEAFF
.,.,TRBV7-8,TRBJ2-1,TGTGCCAGCAGCTCCAGGGGGGCCTACAATGAGCAGTTCTTC,CASSSRGAYNEQFF
few,.,TRBV7-3,TRBJ2-2,TGTGCCAGCAGCTTAGACGGGCTTAACACCGGGGAGCTGTTTTTT,CASSLDGLNTGELFF
few,TRBD2,TRBV6-1,TRBJ2-5,TGTGCCAGCAGTGAAAATAGCGGGAGGGATCAGACCCAGTACTTC,CASSENSGRDQTQYF
few,TRBD1,TRBV29-1,TRBJ2-5,TGCAGCGTCGCCGCGGGACAGGGGTACCAGGCGACCTTC,CSVAAGQGYQATF
.,TRBD2,TRBV6-2/TRBV6-3,TRBJ2-1,TGTGCCAGCACCCCTCTACTAGCGGGAATCAATAGAGGTGGTCATGAGCAGTTCTTC,CASTPLLAGINRGGHEQFF
few,.,TRBV7-9,TRBJ2-3,TGTGCCAGCAGCCCAACATCGGGGGCACTTACAGATACGCAGTATTTT,CASSPTSGALTDTQYF
.,.,TRBV12-3/TRBV12-4,TRBJ1-1,TGTGCCAGCAGTTTGTTTGCTGGCACTGAAGCTTTCTTT,CASSLFAGTEAFF
few,.,TRBV15,TRBJ2-1,TGTGCCACCAGCAAGCAGGACCGTTACAATGAGCAGTTCTTC,CATSKQDRYNEQFF
.,TRBD2,TRBV12-3/TRBV12-4,TRBJ2-1,TGTGCCAGCAGTTCGGGACTAGCGGGGCCAGACAATGAGCAGTTCTTC,CASSSGLAGPDNEQFF
few,.,TRBV9,TRBJ2-7,TGTGCCAGCAGCGTAGGGCGTAGCGGCTACGAGCAGTACTTC,CASSVGRSGYEQYF
few,TRBD1,TRBV28,TRBJ1-5,TGTGCCAGCAGGCACAGGGGGCTGGGGAATCAGCCCCAGCATTTT,CASRHRGLGNQPQHF
few,.,TRBV5-1,TRBJ2-7,TGCGCCAGCAGCTTGGTGGCTTGGACATCCGGGGCCGAGCAGTACTTC,CASSLVAWTSGAEQYF
.,.,TRBV5-6,TRBJ2-1,TGTGCCAGCAGCTTGTTAGGGCAGGACAATGAGCAGTTCTTC,CASSLLGQDNEQFF